This T cell receptor beta chain was sequenced for a study of OX40 agonist ivuxolimab in advanced cancers. Study-wide background: Three patients, one with hepatocellular carcinoma and two with cutaneous melanoma, responded partially. Study outcomes and limitations: Average numbers of expanded clones were greater in CD8+ T cells than in CD4+. At 0.1 to 3.0 mg/kg, clonal expansion of CD4+ and CD8+ blood T cells had occurred by week 6.

As for this clone: Its specificity is unknown.

The CDR3 consists of 15 residues. Germline CDR1 SGHNT, CDR2 YYREEE (reference sequence). V dropped 3 bases and J dropped 5 bases, with 15 bases sitting between them. Assay: immunoSEQ multiplex PCR; the TCRdb copy retains only in-frame clones and omits some. This table has 40,000 or so clones, approximately 82% appearing once. This specimen was CD4+ or CD8+ T cells sorted from blood, taken in a trial of the OX40 agonist ivuxolimab. This chain uses TRBV5-4 with TRBJ2-1; TRBD2 might be the D (6 bases). The TCR was taken from an adult with an advanced solid tumor such as melanoma, head and neck, liver or kidney cancer. The CDR3 reads CASSSPVERDNEQFF. The CDR3 DNA follows: TGTGCCAGCAGCTCCCCGGTGGAGCGGGACAATGAGCAGTTCTTC.